This entry describes one T cell receptor beta chain. The CDR3 consists of 17 residues. The germline V gene has CDR1 ENHRY and CDR2 SYGVKD. The ends were cut back, 4 bases at V and 6 bases at J, with 24 bases in the middle. How the authors handled the data: Amplification with reference gene primers provided the estimates of nucleated cell counts. Repertoires were generated with immunoSEQ multiplex PCR, while TCRdb's copy carries only in-frame clones and drops some. V and J calls and clone size are those listed in that table; D and trimming were worked out from the DNA. The sample carries more than 55,000 clones, around 73% recorded once. The sample comes from a study of blood T cell repertoires in COVID-19. Overall study context: Sites across the United States, Italy and Spain contributed samples from acute and convalescent COVID-19. T cells, B-cell-depleted T cells, or PBMCs supplied cDNA or gDNA.

The chain recombines TRBV10-3 with TRBJ1-2; the D is unclear. This receptor was obtained from a man older than 75 with active or convalescent COVID-19. The sequenced sample was peripheral blood. The CDR3 spells CAISAEWAQRAGNGYTF. For the CDR3, the DNA is TGTGCCATCAGTGCAGAGTGGGCCCAGAGAGCAGGAAATGGCTACACCTTC.